One and the same sample provided the 16 T cell receptor beta chains below, sequenced in a study of blood T cell repertoires in COVID-19. Assay used: immunoSEQ multiplex PCR; TCRdb lists only in-frame clones, some missing. This sample has roughly 120,000 clones, with around nine tenths found just once. Sequencing was carried out using peripheral blood. The receptors shown here come from a woman in her forties or fifties with active or convalescent COVID-19.

This clone was seen only a few times. The chain has TRBV7-9 and TRBJ1-1; D gene ambiguous. Trimming pared 2 bases from V and 0 bases from J, leaving 22 bases between. This CDR3 contains 19 residues. CDR1 SEHNR and CDR2 FQNEAQ come from the germline V gene (reference sequence). The CDR3 protein is CASSLSGSLWANMNTEAFF. The DNA of the CDR3 is TGTGCCAGCAGCTTAAGCGGGAGCTTGTGGGCGAATATGAACACTGAAGCTTTCTTT.

This chain uses TRBV28 with TRBJ2-7; no reliable D call. The CDR3 spans 17 residues. Trimming shortened V by 9 bases and J by 1 base, and 25 bases separated the two germline ends. Germline V gene sequence: CDR1 MDHEN, CDR2 SYDVKM. The CDR3: CASRVRSLAPRSYEQYF. The CDR3 region has the DNA TGTGCCAGTCGAGTTCGTTCCTTGGCCCCCAGGTCCTACGAGCAGTACTTC.

This rearrangement joins TRBV21-1 to TRBJ2-1; the table's D call, TRBD2, has no DNA check behind it. TRBV21-1 is noted as a pseudogene. The CDR3 spans 13 residues. Written as DNA, the CDR3 is TGTGCCAGAATTCCGGGACTTCAGAATGAGCAGTTCTTC. Its protein product is CARIPGLQNEQFF.

This sequence joins TRBV28 and TRBJ1-1, with 11 bases matching TRBD1. The ends lost 5 bases at V and 2 bases at J; junction bases unmatched: 4. Germline V lookup: CDR1 MDHEN, CDR2 SYDVKM. This CDR3 region has 15 residues. CDR3 nucleotide sequence: TGTGCCAGCAGTCAGTGGACAGGGGGCAACACTGAAGCTTTCTTT. Its protein is CASSQWTGGNTEAFF. The complete variable domain, with remaining parts taken from reference TRBV28 and TRBJ1-1, reads DVKVTQSSRYLVKRTGEKVFLECVQDMDHENMFWYRQDPGLGLRLIYFSYDVKMKEKGDIPEGYSVSREKKERFSLILESASTNQTSMYLCASSQWTGGNTEAFFGQGTRLTVV.

This clone was detected once. The chain couples TRBV9 to TRBJ2-2; D ambiguous. In germline, CDR1 is SGDLS, CDR2 YYNGEE. The CDR3 runs 13 residues. V lost 0 bases and J lost 8, with 8 bases in between. The CDR3 is CASSVVLEGELFF. The CDR3 DNA sequence: TGTGCCAGCAGCGTAGTCCTCGAGGGGGAGCTGTTTTTT.

The gene calls are TRBV6-5 and TRBJ1-4; a weak D match, TRBD1 (5 bases). V lost 8 bases and J 3 bases, leaving 13 bases between the germline ends. Germline loops: CDR1 MNHEY, CDR2 SVGAGI. The CDR3 has 14 residues. DNA of the CDR3: TGTGCCAGCGGGGAGGGGTCAGCTAATGAAAAACTGTTTTTT. As protein: CASGEGSANEKLFF.

The chain's CDR3 is CASSFADSYEQYF. CDR3 sequence (DNA): TGTGCCAGCAGTTTTGCGGACTCCTACGAGCAGTACTTC. J is TRBJ2-7 and V is TRBV12-3 or TRBV12-4; D ambiguous. The CDR3 loop spans 13 amino acids. Trimming shortened V by 3 bases and J by 0 bases, and 6 bases separated the two germline ends.

The chain couples TRBV28 to TRBJ2-3, with TRBD2 as a possible D gene (5 bases). Trimming stripped 5 bases from V and 1 base from J, with 16 bases between. Germline-derived CDR1 and CDR2 are MDHEN and SYDVKM. The CDR3 spans 16 residues. The CDR3 is CASSPYPLVRTDTQYF. CDR3 bases: TGTGCCAGCAGTCCCTATCCACTAGTGCGCACAGATACGCAGTATTTT.

The gene calls are TRBV7-2 and TRBJ1-2; 10 positions match TRBD1. Unmatched junction bases numbered 2, after V lost 4 bases and J lost 3 bases. CDR3 length: 14 residues. CDR1 and CDR2 from the germline V gene are SGHTA and FQGNSA. The CDR3 bases are TGTGCCAGCAGCTCCGGGACAGGGGACTATGGCTACACCTTC. This sequence encodes CASSSGTGDYGYTF.

On this clone itself: Other nucleotide sequences in the sample specify the same CDR3. The chain carries TRBV28 and TRBJ1-4; D is perhaps TRBD1 (5 bases). The germline CDR1 and CDR2 sequences are MDHEN and SYDVKM. The CDR3 totals 14 residues. Deletions cut 6 bases from V and 0 bases from J, with 8 bases between. As DNA, the CDR3 is TGTGCCAGCAGCTCAGGGTCAACTAATGAAAAACTGTTTTTT. This codes for CASSSGSTNEKLFF.

This rearrangement joins TRBV30 to TRBJ1-5, with a weak D call TRBD1 (5 bases). Germline V lookup: CDR1 GTSNPN, CDR2 SVGIG (reference sequence). This CDR3 spans 14 amino acids. Trimming stripped 2 bases from V and 3 bases from J, with 11 bases between. In nucleotides, the CDR3 is TGTGCCTGGAGTTCCAAGGGGTTCAATCAGCCCCAGCATTTT. Its protein is CAWSSKGFNQPQHF.

The chain recombines TRBV7-8 with TRBJ1-2; D is unclear. Trimming removed 1 base from V and 9 bases from J, with 12 bases in between. This CDR3 contains 13 residues. The V gene's germline CDR1 is SGHVS and CDR2 FQNEAQ. CDR3 DNA sequence: TGTGCCAGCAGCTTAGATGCCAGTGGTCGCTACACCTTC. This encodes CASSLDASGRYTF.

The J gene is TRBJ2-1, the V gene TRBV2; no clear D. V shed 0 bases and J shed 5 bases, with 17 bases lying between them. The V gene's germline CDR1 is SNHLY and CDR2 FYNNEI. The CDR3 has 17 amino acids. The CDR3 loop reads CASSEAPNPSLDNEQFF. The CDR3 nucleotides are TGTGCCAGCAGTGAAGCCCCTAACCCCTCTTTAGACAATGAGCAGTTCTTC.

This clone was detected only a few times. The rearrangement joins TRBV27 to TRBJ1-5; unclear D gene. This CDR3 contains 13 residues. CDR1 and CDR2 (germline): MNHEY, SMNVEV (reference sequence). Trimming pared 1 base from V and 6 bases from J, leaving 7 bases between. CDR3 region: CASSLWEGQPQHF. CDR3 nucleotides: TGTGCCAGCAGTTTATGGGAGGGTCAGCCCCAGCATTTT.

V and J are TRBV7-2 and TRBJ1-5, with 9 nucleotides matching TRBD1. The V gene end was trimmed by 6 bases and the J gene end by 7 bases; junction bases not matched to a gene: 10. The CDR3 loop spans 15 amino acids. CDR1 is SGHTA and CDR2 is FQGNSA in the germline V gene. This CDR3 reads CASSLDRGRGQPQHF. The CDR3 bases are TGTGCCAGCAGTTTGGACAGGGGAAGAGGACAGCCCCAGCATTTT.

The chain carries TRBV5-1 and TRBJ2-7, with D perhaps TRBD1 (5 bases). Trimming took 0 bases from V and 3 from J, leaving 7 bases between them. The V gene's germline CDR1 is SGHRS and CDR2 YFSETQ. CDR3 length: 13 amino acids. CDR3 sequence reads: CASSLDRNYEQYF. The CDR3 DNA reads as TGCGCCAGCAGCTTGGACAGGAACTACGAGCAGTACTTC.